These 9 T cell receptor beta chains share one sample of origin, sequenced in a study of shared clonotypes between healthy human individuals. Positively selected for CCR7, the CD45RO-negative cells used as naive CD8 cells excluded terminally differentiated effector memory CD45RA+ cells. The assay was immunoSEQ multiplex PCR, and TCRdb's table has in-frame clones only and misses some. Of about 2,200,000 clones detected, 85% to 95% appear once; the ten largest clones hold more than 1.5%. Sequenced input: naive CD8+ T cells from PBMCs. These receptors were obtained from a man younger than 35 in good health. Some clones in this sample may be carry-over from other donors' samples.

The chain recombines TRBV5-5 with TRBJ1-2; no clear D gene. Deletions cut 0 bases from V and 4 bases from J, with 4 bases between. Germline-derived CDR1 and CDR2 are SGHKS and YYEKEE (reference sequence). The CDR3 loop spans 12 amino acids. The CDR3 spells CASSLGSYGYTF. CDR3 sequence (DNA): TGTGCCAGCAGCTTGGGAAGCTATGGCTACACCTTC.

In DNA form, the CDR3 reads TGTGCCAGTAGTATCCCGACAGGGTCGAATGAAAAACTGTTTTTT. It is translated as CASSIPTGSNEKLFF. The chain employs TRBV19 and TRBJ1-4; 7 positions match TRBD1. This CDR3 is built from 15 residues. Germline V gene data show CDR1 as LNHDA and CDR2 as SQIVND (reference sequence). Germline trimming cut 3 bases from V and 5 bases from J; bases unmatched to any gene: 6.

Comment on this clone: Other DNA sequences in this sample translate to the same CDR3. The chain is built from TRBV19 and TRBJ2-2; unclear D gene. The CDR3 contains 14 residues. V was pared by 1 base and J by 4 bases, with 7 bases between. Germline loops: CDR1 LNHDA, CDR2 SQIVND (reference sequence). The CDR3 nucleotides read TGTGCCAGTAGTATAGGGTCCGCCACCGGGGAGCTGTTTTTT. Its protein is CASSIGSATGELFF.

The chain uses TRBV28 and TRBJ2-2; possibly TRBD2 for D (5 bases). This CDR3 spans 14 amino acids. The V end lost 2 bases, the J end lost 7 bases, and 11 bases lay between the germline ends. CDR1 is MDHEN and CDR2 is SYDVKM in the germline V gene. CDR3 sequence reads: CASSLIGVHGELFF. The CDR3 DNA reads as TGTGCCAGCAGTTTAATCGGGGTTCACGGGGAGCTGTTTTTT.

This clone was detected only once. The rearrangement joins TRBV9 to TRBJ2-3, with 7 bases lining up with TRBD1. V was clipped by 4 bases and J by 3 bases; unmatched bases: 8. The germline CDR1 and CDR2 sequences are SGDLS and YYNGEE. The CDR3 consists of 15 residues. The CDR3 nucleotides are TGTGCCAGCAGCACCGGACAGGTAGTAACAGATACGCAGTATTTT. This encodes CASSTGQVVTDTQYF.

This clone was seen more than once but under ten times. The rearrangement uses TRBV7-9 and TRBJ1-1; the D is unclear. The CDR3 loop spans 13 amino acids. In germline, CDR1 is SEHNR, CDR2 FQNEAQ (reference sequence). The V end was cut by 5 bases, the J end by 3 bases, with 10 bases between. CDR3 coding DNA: TGTGCCAGCAGCATTTATAGGGACACTGAAGCTTTCTTT. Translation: CASSIYRDTEAFF.

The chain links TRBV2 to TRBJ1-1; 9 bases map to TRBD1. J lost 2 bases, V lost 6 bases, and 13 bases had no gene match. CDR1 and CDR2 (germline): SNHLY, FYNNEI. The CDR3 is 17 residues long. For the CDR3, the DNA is TGTGCCAGCAGCGATACTGCCGGGACAGGGTTAAACACTGAAGCTTTCTTT. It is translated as CASSDTAGTGLNTEAFF.

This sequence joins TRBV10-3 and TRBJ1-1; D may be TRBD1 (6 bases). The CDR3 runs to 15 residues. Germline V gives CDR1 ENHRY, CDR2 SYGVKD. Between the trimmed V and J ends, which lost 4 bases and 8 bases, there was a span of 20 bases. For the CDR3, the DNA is TGTGCCATCAGTGCTGTGCGGACAGACGATCCGGAAGCTTTCTTT. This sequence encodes CAISAVRTDDPEAFF.

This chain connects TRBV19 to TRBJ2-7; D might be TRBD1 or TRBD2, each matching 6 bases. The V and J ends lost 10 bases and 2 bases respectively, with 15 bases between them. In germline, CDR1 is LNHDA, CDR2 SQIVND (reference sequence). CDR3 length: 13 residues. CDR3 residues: CATLGGRTYEQYF. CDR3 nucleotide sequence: TGTGCCACCCTCGGGGGCAGGACCTACGAGCAGTACTTC.